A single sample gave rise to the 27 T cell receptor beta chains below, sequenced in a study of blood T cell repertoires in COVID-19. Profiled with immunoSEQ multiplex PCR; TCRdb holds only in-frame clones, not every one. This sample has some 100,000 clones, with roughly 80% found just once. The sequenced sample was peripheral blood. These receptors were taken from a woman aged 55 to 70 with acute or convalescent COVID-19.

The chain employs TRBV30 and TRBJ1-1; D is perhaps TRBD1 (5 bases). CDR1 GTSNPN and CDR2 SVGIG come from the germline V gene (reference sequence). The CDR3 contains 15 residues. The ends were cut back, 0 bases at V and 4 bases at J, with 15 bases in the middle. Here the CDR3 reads CAWSVVGRRGTEAFF. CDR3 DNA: TGTGCCTGGAGTGTGGTTGGCCGGAGGGGCACTGAAGCTTTCTTT.

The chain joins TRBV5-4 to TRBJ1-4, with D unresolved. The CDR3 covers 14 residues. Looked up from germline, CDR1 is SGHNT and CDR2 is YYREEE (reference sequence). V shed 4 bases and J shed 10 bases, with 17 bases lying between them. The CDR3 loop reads CASSPGAQLGKLFF. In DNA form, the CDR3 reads TGTGCCAGCAGCCCGGGTGCGCAGTTGGGAAAACTGTTTTTT.

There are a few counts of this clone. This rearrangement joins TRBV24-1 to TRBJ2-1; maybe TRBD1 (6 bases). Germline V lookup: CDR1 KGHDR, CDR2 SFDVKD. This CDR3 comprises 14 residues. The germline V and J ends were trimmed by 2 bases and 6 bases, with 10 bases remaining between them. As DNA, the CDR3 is TGTGCCACCAGTGATTCAGCAGGGGTCAATGAGCAGTTCTTC. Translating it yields CATSDSAGVNEQFF.

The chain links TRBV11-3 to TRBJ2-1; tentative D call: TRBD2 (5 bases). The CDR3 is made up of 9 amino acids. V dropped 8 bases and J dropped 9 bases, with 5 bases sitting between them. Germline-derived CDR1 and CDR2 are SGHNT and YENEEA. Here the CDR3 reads CASRGEQFF. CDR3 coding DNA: TGTGCCAGCCGGGGTGAGCAGTTCTTC.

The CDR3 sequence: CASSLKEWAGQGLNSPLHF. Written as DNA, the CDR3 is TGTGCCAGCAGCTTAAAGGAGTGGGCCGGACAGGGACTTAATTCACCCCTCCACTTT. V gene TRBV7-3 combines with J gene TRBJ1-6; TRBD1 matches at 8 bases. The CDR3 is made up of 19 amino acids. Trimming removed 1 base from V and 6 bases from J; junction bases left unmatched: 14. Germline loops: CDR1 SGHTA, CDR2 FQGTGA.

CDR3 sequence (DNA): TGTGCCAGTAGTATTCGAGGGACACATCGGACGGATACGCAGTATTTT. Its translation is CASSIRGTHRTDTQYF. This rearrangement joins TRBV19 to TRBJ2-3; TRBD1 might be the D (6 bases). V dropped 3 bases and J dropped 6 bases, with 19 bases sitting between them. Germline CDR1 reads LNHDA; CDR2 reads SQIVND (reference sequence). CDR3 size: 16 residues.

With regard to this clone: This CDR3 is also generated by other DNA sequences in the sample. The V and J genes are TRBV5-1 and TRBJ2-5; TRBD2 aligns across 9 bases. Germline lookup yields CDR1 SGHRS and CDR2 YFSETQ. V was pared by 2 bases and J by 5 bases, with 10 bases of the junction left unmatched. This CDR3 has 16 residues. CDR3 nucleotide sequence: TGCGCCAGCAGCTTACAACCCGCGGGGGGGCGGGAGACCCAGTACTTC. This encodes CASSLQPAGGRETQYF.

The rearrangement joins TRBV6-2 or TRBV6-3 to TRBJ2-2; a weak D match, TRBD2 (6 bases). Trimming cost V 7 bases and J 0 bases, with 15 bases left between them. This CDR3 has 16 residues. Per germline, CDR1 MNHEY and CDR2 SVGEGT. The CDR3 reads CASTPIRDSNTGELFF. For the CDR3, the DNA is TGTGCCAGCACCCCCATCCGGGACTCGAACACCGGGGAGCTGTTTTTT.

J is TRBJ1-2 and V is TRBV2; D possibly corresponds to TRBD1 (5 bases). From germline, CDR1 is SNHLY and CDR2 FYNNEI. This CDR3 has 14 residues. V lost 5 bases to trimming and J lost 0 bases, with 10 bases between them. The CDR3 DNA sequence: TGTGCCAGCAGTAGAAGACAGTCTAACTATGGCTACACCTTC. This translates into CASSRRQSNYGYTF.

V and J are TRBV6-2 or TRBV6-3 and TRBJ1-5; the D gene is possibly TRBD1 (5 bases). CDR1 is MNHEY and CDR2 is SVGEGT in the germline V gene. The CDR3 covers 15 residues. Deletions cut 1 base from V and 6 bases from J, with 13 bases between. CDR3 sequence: CASSYWAGSGQPQHF. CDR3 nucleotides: TGTGCCAGCAGTTACTGGGCAGGGTCCGGTCAGCCCCAGCATTTT.

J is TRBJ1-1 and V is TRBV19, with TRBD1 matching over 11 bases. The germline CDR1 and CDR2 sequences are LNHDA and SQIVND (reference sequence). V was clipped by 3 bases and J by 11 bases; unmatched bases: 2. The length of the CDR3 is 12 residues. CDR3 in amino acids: CASSMDRGQAFF. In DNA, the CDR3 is TGTGCCAGTAGTATGGACAGGGGGCAGGCTTTCTTT.

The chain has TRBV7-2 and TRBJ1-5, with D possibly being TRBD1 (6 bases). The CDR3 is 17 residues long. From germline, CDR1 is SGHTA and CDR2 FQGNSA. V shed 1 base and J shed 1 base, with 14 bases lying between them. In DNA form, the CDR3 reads TGTGCCAGCAGCTTAGTTGGGGGCGGTGGGAGCAATCAGCCCCAGCATTTT. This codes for CASSLVGGGGSNQPQHF.

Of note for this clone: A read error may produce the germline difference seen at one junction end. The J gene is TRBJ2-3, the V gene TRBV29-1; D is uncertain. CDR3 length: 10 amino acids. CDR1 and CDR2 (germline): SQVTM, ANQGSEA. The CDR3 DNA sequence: TGCAGCTGCGGCGCTTCCCCGCCGGATTTT. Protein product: CSCGASPPDF.

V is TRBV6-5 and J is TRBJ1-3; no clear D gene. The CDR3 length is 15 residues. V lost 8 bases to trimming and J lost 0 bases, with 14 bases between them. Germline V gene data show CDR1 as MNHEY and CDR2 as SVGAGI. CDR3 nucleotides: TGTGCCAGCCGGGAGGGCGGACCCTCTGGAAACACCATATATTTT. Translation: CASREGGPSGNTIYF.

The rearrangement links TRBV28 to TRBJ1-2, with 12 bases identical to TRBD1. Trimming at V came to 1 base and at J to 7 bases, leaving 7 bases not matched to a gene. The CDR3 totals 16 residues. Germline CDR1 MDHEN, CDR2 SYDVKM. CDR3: CASSLSTGQGAVGYTF. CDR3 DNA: TGTGCCAGCAGTTTATCCACGGGACAGGGGGCCGTTGGCTACACCTTC.

CDR3 loop: CASRSPGGINTEAFF. Written as DNA, the CDR3 is TGCGCCAGCAGATCCCCAGGGGGAATAAACACTGAAGCTTTCTTT. The chain couples TRBV5-1 to TRBJ1-1; 7 bases agree with TRBD1. From germline, CDR1 is SGHRS and CDR2 YFSETQ. V was pared by 5 bases and J by 2 bases, with 9 bases of the junction left unmatched. The length of the CDR3 is 15 residues.

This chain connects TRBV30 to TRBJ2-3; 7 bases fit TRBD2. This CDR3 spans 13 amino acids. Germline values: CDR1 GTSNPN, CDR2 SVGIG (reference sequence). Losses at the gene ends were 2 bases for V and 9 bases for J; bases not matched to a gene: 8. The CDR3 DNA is TGTGCCTGGAGTCTTCAGCGGGGCCTCACGCAGTATTTT. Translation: CAWSLQRGLTQYF.

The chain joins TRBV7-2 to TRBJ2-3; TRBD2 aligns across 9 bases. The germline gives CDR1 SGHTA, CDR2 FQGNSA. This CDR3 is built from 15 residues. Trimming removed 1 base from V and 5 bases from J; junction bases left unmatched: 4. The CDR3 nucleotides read TGTGCCAGCAGCTTAGGCGGGGGGGCGGGAGATACGCAGTATTTT. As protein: CASSLGGGAGDTQYF.

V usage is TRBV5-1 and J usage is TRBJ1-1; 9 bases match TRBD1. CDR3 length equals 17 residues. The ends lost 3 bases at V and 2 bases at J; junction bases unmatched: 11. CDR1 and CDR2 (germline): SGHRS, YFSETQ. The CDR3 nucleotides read TGCGCCAGCAGCTGGGGGCCCATACAGGGGGCAAACACTGAAGCTTTCTTT. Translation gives CASSWGPIQGANTEAFF.

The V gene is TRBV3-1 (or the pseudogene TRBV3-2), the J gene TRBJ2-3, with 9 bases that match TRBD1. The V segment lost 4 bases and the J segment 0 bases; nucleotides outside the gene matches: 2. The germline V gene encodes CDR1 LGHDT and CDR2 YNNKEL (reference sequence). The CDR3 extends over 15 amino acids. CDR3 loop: CASSPTGGSTDTQYF. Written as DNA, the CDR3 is TGTGCCAGCAGCCCAACAGGGGGCAGCACAGATACGCAGTATTTT.

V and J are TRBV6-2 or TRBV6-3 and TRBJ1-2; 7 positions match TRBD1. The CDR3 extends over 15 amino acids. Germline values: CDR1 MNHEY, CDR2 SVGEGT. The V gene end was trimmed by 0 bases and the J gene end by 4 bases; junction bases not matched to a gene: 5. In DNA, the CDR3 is TGTGCCAGCAGTTACTCAGGGGGCGCCAGCTATGGCTACACCTTC. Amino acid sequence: CASSYSGGASYGYTF.

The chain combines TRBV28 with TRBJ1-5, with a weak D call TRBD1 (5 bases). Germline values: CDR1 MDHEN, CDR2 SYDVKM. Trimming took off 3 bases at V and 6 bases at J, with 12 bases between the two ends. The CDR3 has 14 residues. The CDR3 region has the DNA TGTGCCAGCAGTTTCAGGGCGGACGGTCAGCCCCAGCATTTT. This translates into CASSFRADGQPQHF.

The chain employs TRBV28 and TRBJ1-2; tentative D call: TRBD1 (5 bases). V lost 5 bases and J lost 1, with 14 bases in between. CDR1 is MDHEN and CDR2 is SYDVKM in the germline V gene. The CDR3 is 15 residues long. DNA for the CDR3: TGTGCCAGCAGTCCCCCCCGACAGAGTAACTATGGCTACACCTTC. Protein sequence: CASSPPRQSNYGYTF.

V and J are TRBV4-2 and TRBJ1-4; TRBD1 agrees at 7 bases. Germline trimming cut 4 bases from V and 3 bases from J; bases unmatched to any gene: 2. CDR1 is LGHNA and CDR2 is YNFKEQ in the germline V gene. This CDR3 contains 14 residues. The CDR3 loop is CASSPQGANEKLFF. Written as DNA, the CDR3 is TGTGCCAGCAGCCCGCAGGGGGCTAATGAAAAACTGTTTTTT.

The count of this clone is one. The CDR3 DNA reads TGTGCCAGCAGCTTAGCTTCGCGAGGCCTCCACTTT. Amino acid sequence: CASSLASRGLHF. The chain couples TRBV11-2 to TRBJ1-6; D remains unclear. Germline lookup yields CDR1 SGHAT and CDR2 FQNNGV. Trimming removed 1 base from V and 15 bases from J, with 10 bases in between. The CDR3 loop spans 12 amino acids.

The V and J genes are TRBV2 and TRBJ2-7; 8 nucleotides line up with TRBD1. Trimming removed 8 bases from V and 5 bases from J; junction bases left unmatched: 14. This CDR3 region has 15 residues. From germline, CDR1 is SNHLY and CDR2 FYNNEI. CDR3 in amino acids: CASGKGTGGAHEQYF. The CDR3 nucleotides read TGTGCCAGCGGAAAAGGGACAGGTGGGGCTCACGAGCAGTACTTC. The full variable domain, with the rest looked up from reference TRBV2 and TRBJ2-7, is EPEVTQTPSHQVTQMGQEVILRCVPISNHLYFYWYRQILGQKVEFLVSFYNNEISEKSEIFDDQFSVERPDGSNFTLKIRSTKLEDSAMYFCASGKGTGGAHEQYFGPGTRLTVT.

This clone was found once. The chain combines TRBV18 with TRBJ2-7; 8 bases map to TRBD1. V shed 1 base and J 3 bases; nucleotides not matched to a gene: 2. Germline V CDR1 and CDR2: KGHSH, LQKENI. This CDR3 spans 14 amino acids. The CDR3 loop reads CASSPRTGRYEQYF. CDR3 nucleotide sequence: TGTGCCAGCTCACCACGGACAGGGCGCTACGAGCAGTACTTC. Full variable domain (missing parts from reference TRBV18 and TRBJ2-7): NAGVMQNPRHLVRRRGQEARLRCSPMKGHSHVYWYRQLPEEGLKFMVYLQKENIIDESGMPKERFSAEFPKEGPSILRIQQVVRGDSAAYFCASSPRTGRYEQYFGPGTRLTVT.